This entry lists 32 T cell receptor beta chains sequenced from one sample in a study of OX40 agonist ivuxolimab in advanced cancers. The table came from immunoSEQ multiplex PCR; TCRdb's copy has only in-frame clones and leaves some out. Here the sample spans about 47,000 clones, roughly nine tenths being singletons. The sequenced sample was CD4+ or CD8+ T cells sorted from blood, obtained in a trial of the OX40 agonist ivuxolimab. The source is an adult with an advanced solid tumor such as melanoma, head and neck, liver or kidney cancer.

The DNA for the CDR3 is TGTGCCACCAGCGCCTGGACAGCCTCTGGAAACACCATATATTTT. It encodes CATSAWTASGNTIYF. The chain recombines TRBV15 with TRBJ1-3; D may be TRBD1 (6 bases). Germline CDR1 LNHNV, CDR2 YYDKDF (reference sequence). This CDR3 has 15 amino acids. The V end was cut by 5 bases, the J end by 0 bases, with 11 bases between.

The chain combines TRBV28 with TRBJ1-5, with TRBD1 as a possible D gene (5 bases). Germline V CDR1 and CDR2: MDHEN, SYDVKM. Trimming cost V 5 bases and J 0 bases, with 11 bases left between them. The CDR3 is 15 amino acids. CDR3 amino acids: CASSPPGPSNQPQHF. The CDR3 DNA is TGTGCCAGCAGTCCACCGGGACCTAGCAATCAGCCCCAGCATTTT. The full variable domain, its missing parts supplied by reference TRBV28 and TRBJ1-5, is DVKVTQSSRYLVKRTGEKVFLECVQDMDHENMFWYRQDPGLGLRLIYFSYDVKMKEKGDIPEGYSVSREKKERFSLILESASTNQTSMYLCASSPPGPSNQPQHFGDGTRLSIL.

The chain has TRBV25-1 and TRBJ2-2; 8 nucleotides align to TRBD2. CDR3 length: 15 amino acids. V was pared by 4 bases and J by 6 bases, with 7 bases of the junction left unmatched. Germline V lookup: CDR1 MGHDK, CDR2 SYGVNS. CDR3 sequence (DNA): TGTGCCAGCAGTGCGCGCGGGGGGAGTGCCGGGGAGCTGTTTTTT. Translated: CASSARGGSAGELFF.

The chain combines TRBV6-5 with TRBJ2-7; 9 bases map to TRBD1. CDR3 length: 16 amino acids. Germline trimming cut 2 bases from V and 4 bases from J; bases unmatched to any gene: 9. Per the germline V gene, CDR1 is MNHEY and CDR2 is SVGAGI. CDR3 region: CASSYLNPGQGYEQYF. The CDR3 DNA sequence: TGTGCCAGCAGTTACCTAAACCCGGGACAGGGATACGAGCAGTACTTC.

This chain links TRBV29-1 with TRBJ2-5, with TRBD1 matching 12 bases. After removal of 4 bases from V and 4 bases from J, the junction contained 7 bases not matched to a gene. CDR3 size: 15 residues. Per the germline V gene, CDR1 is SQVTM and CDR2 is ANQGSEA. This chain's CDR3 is CSVVGDRGLGETQYF. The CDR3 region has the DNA TGCAGCGTTGTAGGGGACAGGGGGCTCGGAGAGACCCAGTACTTC. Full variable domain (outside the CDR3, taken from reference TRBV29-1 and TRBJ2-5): SAVISQKPSRDICQRGTSLTIQCQVDSQVTMMFWYRQQPGQSLTLIATANQGSEATYESGFVIDKFPISRPNLTFSTLTVSNMSPEDSSIYLCSVVGDRGLGETQYFGPGTRLLVL.

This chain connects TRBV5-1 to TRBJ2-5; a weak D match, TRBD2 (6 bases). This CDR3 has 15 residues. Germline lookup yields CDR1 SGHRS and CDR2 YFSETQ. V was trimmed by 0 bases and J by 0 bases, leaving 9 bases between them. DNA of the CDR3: TGCGCCAGCAGCTTGGGTGGGGGGTACCAAGAGACCCAGTACTTC. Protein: CASSLGGGYQETQYF.

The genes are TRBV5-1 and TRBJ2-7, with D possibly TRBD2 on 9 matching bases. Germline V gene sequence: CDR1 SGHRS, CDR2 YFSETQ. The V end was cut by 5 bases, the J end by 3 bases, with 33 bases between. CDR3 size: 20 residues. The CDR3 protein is CASSIHRGFEAGGLVYEQYF. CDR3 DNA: TGCGCCAGCAGTATCCACAGGGGGTTTGAGGCGGGAGGGCTGGTCTACGAGCAGTACTTC.

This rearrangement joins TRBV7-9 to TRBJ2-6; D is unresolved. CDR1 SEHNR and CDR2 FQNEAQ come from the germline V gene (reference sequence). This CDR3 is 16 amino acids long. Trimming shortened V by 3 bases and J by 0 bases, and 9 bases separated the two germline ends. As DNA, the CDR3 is TGTGCCAGCAGCTTCGGCATAGTCTCTGGGGCCAACGTCCTGACTTTC. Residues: CASSFGIVSGANVLTF.

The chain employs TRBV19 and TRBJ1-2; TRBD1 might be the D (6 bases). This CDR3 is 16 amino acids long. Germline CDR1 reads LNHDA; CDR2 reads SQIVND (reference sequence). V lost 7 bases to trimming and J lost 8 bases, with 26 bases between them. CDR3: CASTTLNTGISRGYTF. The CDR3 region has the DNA TGTGCCAGTACTACGCTTAATACAGGGATCTCTCGCGGCTACACCTTC.

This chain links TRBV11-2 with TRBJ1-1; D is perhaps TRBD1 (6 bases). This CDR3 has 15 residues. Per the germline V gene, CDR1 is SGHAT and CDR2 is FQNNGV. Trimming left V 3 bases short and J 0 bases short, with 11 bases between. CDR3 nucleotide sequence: TGTGCCAGCAGCTTCATTTCAGGGGTGAACACTGAAGCTTTCTTT. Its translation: CASSFISGVNTEAFF. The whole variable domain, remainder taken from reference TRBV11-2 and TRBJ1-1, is EAGVAQSPRYKIIEKRQSVAFWCNPISGHATLYWYQQILGQGPKLLIQFQNNGVVDDSQLPKDRFSAERLKGVDSTLKIQPAKLEDSAVYLCASSFISGVNTEAFFGQGTRLTVV.

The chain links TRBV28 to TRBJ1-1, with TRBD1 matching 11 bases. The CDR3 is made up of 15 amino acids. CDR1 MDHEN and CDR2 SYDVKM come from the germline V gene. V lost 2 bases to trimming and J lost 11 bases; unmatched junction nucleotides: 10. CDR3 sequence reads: CASSLPRGQGDKAFF. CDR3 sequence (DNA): TGTGCCAGCAGTTTACCTCGGGGACAGGGGGATAAGGCTTTCTTT. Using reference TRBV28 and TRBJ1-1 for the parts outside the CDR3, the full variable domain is DVKVTQSSRYLVKRTGEKVFLECVQDMDHENMFWYRQDPGLGLRLIYFSYDVKMKEKGDIPEGYSVSREKKERFSLILESASTNQTSMYLCASSLPRGQGDKAFFGQGTRLTVV.

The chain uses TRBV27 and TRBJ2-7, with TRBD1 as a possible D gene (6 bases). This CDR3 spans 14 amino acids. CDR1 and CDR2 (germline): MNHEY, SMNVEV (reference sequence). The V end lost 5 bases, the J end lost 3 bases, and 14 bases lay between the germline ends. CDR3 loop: CASSHGTKIYEQYF. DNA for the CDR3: TGTGCCAGCAGTCACGGGACAAAAATCTACGAGCAGTACTTC.

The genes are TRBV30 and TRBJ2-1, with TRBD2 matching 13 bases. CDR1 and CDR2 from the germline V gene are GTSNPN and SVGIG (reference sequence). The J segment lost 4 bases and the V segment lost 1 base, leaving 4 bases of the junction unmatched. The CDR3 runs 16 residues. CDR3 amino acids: CAWSGMTSGRYNEQFF. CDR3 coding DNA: TGTGCCTGGAGTGGTATGACTAGCGGGAGGTACAATGAGCAGTTCTTC.

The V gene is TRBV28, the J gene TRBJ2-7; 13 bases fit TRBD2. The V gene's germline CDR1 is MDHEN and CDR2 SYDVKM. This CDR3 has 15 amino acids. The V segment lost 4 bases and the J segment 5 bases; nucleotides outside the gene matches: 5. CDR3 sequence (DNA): TGTGCCAGCAGTTCGGGACTAGCGGGAAGGAACGAGCAGTACTTC. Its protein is CASSSGLAGRNEQYF.

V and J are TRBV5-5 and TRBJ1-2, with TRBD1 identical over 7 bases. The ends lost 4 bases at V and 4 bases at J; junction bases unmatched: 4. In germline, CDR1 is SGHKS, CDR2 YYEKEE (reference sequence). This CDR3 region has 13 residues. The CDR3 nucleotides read TGTGCCAGCAGCGCCGACAGGGTCTATGGCTACACCTTC. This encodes CASSADRVYGYTF. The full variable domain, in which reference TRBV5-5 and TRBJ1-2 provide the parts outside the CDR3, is DAGVTQSPTHLIKTRGQQVTLRCSPISGHKSVSWYQQVLGQGPQFIFQYYEKEERGRGNFPDRFSARQFPNYSSELNVNALLLGDSALYLCASSADRVYGYTFGSGTRLTVV.

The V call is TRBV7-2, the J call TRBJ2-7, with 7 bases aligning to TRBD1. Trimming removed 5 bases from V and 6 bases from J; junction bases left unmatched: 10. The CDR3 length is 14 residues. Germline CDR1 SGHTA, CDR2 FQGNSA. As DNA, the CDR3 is TGTGCCAGCAGCAACCGGGGAAGGGGGCGCGAGCAGTACTTC. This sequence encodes CASSNRGRGREQYF.

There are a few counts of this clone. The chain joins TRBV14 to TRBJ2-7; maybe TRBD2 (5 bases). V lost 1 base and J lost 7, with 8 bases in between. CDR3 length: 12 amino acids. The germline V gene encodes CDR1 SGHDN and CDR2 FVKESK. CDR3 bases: TGTGCCAGCAGCCAAGGTTGGGAGGAGCAGTACTTC. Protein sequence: CASSQGWEEQYF.

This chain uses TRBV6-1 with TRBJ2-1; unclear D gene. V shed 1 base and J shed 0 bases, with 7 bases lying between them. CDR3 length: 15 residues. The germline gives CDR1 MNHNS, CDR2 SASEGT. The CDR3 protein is CASSEGDSSYNEQFF. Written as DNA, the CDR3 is TGTGCCAGCAGTGAAGGGGATAGCTCCTACAATGAGCAGTTCTTC.

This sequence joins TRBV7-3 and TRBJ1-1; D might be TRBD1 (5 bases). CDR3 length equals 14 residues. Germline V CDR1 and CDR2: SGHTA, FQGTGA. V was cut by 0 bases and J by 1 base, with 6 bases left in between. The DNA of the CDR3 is TGTGCCAGCAGCTTAACCGGGGGGAACACTGAAGCTTTCTTT. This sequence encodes CASSLTGGNTEAFF.

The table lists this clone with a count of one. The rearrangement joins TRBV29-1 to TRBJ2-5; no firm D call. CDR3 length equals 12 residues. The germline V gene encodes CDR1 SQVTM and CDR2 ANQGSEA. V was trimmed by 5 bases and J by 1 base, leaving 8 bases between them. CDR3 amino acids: CSVIGPQETQYF. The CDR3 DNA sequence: TGCAGCGTTATAGGCCCCCAAGAGACCCAGTACTTC.

For the CDR3, the DNA is TGCAGCGCCGGGACTTTGCTGGGGCAGTACTTC. This gives the protein CSAGTLLGQYF. This chain connects TRBV29-1 to TRBJ2-7, with D possibly matching TRBD2 (6 bases). V was trimmed by 7 bases and J by 9 bases, leaving 16 bases between them. Germline-derived CDR1 and CDR2 are SQVTM and ANQGSEA. The CDR3 is made up of 11 amino acids.

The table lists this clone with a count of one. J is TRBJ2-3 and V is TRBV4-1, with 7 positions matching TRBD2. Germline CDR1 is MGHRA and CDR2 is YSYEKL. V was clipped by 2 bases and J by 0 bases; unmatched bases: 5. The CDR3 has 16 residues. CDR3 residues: CASSQTLAKSTDTQYF. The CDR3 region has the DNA TGCGCCAGCAGCCAAACACTAGCGAAGAGCACAGATACGCAGTATTTT.

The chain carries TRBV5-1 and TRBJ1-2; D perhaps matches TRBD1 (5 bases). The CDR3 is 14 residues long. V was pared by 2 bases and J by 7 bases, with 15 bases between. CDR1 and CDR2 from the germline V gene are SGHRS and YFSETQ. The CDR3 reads CASSLSGNEFGYTF. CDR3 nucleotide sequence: TGCGCCAGCAGCTTATCAGGGAATGAGTTTGGCTACACCTTC. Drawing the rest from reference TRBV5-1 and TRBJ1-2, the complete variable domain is KAGVTQTPRYLIKTRGQQVTLSCSPISGHRSVSWYQQTPGQGLQFLFEYFSETQRNKGNFPGRFSGRQFSNSRSEMNVSTLELGDSALYLCASSLSGNEFGYTFGSGTRLTVV.

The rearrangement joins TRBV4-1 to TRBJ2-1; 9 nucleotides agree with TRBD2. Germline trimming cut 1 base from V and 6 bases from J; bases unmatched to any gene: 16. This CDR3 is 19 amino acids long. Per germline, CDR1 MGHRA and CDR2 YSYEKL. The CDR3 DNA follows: TGCGCCAGCAGCCAAGCCCATAATCGGCAGCGGGGGGTTCGCAATGAGCAGTTCTTC. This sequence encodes CASSQAHNRQRGVRNEQFF.

The CDR3 sequence is CASSLRQGTPNRPHEQYF. The DNA for the CDR3 is TGTGCCAGCAGCTTAAGACAGGGGACACCAAACCGCCCTCACGAGCAGTACTTC. V is TRBV7-9 and J is TRBJ2-7; 8 nucleotides line up with TRBD1. This CDR3 contains 18 residues. The V gene end was trimmed by 2 bases and the J gene end by 5 bases; junction bases not matched to a gene: 17. Germline values: CDR1 SEHNR, CDR2 FQNEAQ (reference sequence).

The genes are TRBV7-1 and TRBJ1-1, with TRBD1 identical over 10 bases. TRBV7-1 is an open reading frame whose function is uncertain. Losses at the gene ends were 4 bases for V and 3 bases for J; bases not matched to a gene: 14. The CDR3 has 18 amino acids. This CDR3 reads CASSLFRSGTGVDTEAFF. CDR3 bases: TGTGCCAGCAGCTTATTTAGATCGGGGACAGGGGTGGACACTGAAGCTTTCTTT.

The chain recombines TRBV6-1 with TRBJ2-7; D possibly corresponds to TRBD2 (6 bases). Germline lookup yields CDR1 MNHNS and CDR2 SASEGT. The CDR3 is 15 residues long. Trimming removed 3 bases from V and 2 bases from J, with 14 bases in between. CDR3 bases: TGTGCCAGCAGTGATCCGGGACTGCATCCCTACGAGCAGTACTTC. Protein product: CASSDPGLHPYEQYF.

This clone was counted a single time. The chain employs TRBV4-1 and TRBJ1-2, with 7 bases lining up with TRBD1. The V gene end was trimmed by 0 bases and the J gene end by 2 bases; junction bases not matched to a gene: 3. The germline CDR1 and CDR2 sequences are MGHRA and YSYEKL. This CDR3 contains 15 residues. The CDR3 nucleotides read TGCGCCAGCAGCCAAGAGGGCAGGGGGAACTATGGCTACACCTTC. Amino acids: CASSQEGRGNYGYTF.

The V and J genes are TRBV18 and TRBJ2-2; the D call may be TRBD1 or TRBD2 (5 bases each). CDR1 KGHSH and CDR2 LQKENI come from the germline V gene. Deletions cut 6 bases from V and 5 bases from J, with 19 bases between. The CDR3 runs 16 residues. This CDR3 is CASSRIRDRRTGELFF. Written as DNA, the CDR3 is TGTGCCAGCTCGCGAATCCGGGACCGAAGGACCGGGGAGCTGTTTTTT.

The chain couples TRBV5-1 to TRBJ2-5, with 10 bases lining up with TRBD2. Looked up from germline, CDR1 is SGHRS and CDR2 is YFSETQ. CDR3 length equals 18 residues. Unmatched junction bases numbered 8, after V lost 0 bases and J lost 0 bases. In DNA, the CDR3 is TGCGCCAGCAGCTTGGGGCTAGCGGGAGATCAATACCAAGAGACCCAGTACTTC. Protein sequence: CASSLGLAGDQYQETQYF.

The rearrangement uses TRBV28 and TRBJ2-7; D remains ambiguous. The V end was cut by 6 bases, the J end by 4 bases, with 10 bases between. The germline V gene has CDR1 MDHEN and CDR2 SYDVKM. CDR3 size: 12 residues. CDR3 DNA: TGTGCCAGCAGAAACTCGAATTACGAGCAGTACTTC. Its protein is CASRNSNYEQYF.

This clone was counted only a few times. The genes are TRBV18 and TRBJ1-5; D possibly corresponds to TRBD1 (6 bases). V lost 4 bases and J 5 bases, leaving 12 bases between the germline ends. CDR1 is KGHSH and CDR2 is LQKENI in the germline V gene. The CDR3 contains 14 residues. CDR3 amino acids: CASSQQGYDQPQHF. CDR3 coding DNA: TGTGCCAGCTCACAACAGGGTTACGATCAGCCCCAGCATTTT.